Presented here are 8 T cell receptor beta chains from one specimen sequenced in a study of shared clonotypes between healthy human individuals. Only in-frame clones appear in the TCRdb table, and some are missing; sequencing was by immunoSEQ multiplex PCR. This table holds about 1.4 million clones, around 95% found once. Sequenced: naive CD4+ T cells sorted from blood. Subset described: CD45RA+ positively selected. The receptors come from a man aged 25-45 years in good health.

This clone appeared a single time. This chain joins TRBV2 and TRBJ2-2; TRBD2 is a possible D gene (6 bases). The V gene lost 5 bases and the J gene lost 3 bases, with 19 bases spanning the gap. Looked up from germline, CDR1 is SNHLY and CDR2 is FYNNEI. This CDR3 has 17 residues. The CDR3 coding sequence is TGTGCCAGCAGTCTTATATGGAGGGTGTCGTACACCGGGGAGCTGTTTTTT. Its translation is CASSLIWRVSYTGELFF.

The chain carries TRBV7-2 and TRBJ2-6; no clear D gene. Per the germline V gene, CDR1 is SGHTA and CDR2 is FQGNSA. V was clipped by 5 bases and J by 1 base, with 12 bases between them. The CDR3 covers 16 residues. The CDR3 DNA reads TGTGCCAGCAGCCAACGATTGGGTTCTGGGGCCAACGTCCTGACTTTC. Translated: CASSQRLGSGANVLTF.

The genes are TRBV7-4 and TRBJ2-3; 7 nucleotides match TRBD2. CDR1 is SGHVT and CDR2 is SQSDAQ in the germline V gene. The CDR3 is 18 residues long. The V segment lost 6 bases and the J segment 10 bases; nucleotides outside the gene matches: 25. The CDR3 sequence: CASSPFGAGERRRGAQYF. The CDR3 DNA reads TGTGCCAGCAGTCCATTCGGGGCGGGGGAGAGGAGAAGGGGTGCGCAGTATTTT.

This sequence joins TRBV7-8 and TRBJ2-7; perhaps TRBD1 as D (6 bases). V was cut by 1 base and J by 1 base, with 11 bases left in between. The CDR3 consists of 15 residues. Per the germline V gene, CDR1 is SGHVS and CDR2 is FQNEAQ. The chain's CDR3 is CASSLVRQGSYEQYF. The CDR3 DNA reads TGTGCCAGCAGCTTAGTACGGCAGGGGTCCTACGAGCAGTACTTC.

The V and J genes are TRBV18 and TRBJ2-3; perhaps D is TRBD1 or TRBD2 (5 bases each). V dropped 6 bases and J dropped 10 bases, with 14 bases sitting between them. The CDR3 runs to 12 residues. CDR1 is KGHSH, CDR2 LQKENI, per germline. CDR3 protein: CASSGDAGAQYF. The CDR3 nucleotides read TGTGCCAGCTCTGGGGACGCTGGGGCGCAGTATTTT.

This rearrangement joins TRBV28 to TRBJ1-1; D possibly corresponds to TRBD1 (6 bases). In germline, CDR1 is MDHEN, CDR2 SYDVKM. The CDR3 spans 15 residues. V was clipped by 4 bases and J by 0 bases, with 12 bases between them. This CDR3 is CASSSWDTLNTEAFF. CDR3 nucleotide sequence: TGTGCCAGCAGTTCATGGGACACCTTGAACACTGAAGCTTTCTTT. The variable domain in full, with the rest retrieved from reference TRBV28 and TRBJ1-1, is DVKVTQSSRYLVKRTGEKVFLECVQDMDHENMFWYRQDPGLGLRLIYFSYDVKMKEKGDIPEGYSVSREKKERFSLILESASTNQTSMYLCASSSWDTLNTEAFFGQGTRLTVV.

In the case of this clone: One junction end disagrees with the germline gene, perhaps due to a read error. This chain links TRBV29-1 with TRBJ1-5, with TRBD1 matching over 10 bases. CDR1 and CDR2 from the germline V gene are SQVTM and ANQGSEA. There are 12 residues in the CDR3. As DNA, the CDR3 is TGCAGCGTTCAAACCGGGACAGGGGCTCAGCGTTTT. This codes for CSVQTGTGAQRF.

The V gene is TRBV19, the J gene TRBJ2-3, with TRBD1 matching over 7 bases. Losses at the gene ends were 5 bases for V and 7 bases for J; bases not matched to a gene: 12. The germline V gene has CDR1 LNHDA and CDR2 SQIVND (reference sequence). The CDR3 extends over 15 amino acids. The CDR3 protein is CASSADSGTVNTQYF. The CDR3 DNA sequence: TGTGCCAGTAGTGCGGACTCCGGGACAGTTAATACGCAGTATTTT.